This T cell receptor beta chain was observed in a study of cytomegalovirus exposure and HLA in healthy donors. General study points: Across donors, sequencing depth was assumed by presence/absence analyses to be roughly uniform. Later analysis suggested links between common viral pathogens and several top significant clusters.

Germline CDR1 is MNHEY and CDR2 is SVGAGI. V was cut by 8 bases and J by 2 bases, with 11 bases left in between. The CDR3 has 13 amino acids. 13 Jbeta primers and 60 Vbeta primers were used for the PCR. Original processing methods: Among the unique TCR beta chains that a later analysis counted, 75 million to 85 million in all, about 10 million were shared. Only in-frame clones appear in the TCRdb table, and some are missing; sequencing was by immunoSEQ multiplex PCR. From that table come the V and J calls and clone size; the DNA was used to work out D and trimming. The sample totals about 72,000 clones. On this clone itself: What it binds is not known.

The sample was PBMCs. The source is a middle-aged man in good health and CMV-seronegative. The V gene is TRBV6-5, the J gene TRBJ2-3; D unclear. The CDR3 loop is CASLGDFTDTQYF. The CDR3 region has the DNA TGTGCCAGCCTAGGAGACTTCACAGATACGCAGTATTTT.